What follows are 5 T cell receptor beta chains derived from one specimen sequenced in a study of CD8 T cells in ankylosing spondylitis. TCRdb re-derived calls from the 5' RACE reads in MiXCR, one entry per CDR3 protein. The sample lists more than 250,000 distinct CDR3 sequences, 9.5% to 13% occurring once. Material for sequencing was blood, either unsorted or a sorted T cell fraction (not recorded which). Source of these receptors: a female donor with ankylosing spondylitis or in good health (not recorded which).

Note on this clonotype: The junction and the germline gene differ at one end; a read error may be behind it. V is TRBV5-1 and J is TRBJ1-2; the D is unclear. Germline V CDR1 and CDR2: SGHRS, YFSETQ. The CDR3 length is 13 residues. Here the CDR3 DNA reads TGCGCCAGCAGCTTGGCCCAGGCCTATGGCTACGCCTTC. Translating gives CASSLAQAYGYAF. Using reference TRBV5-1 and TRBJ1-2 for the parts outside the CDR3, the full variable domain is KAGVTQTPRYLIKTRGQQVTLSCSPISGHRSVSWYQQTPGQGLQFLFEYFSETQRNKGNFPGRFSGRQFSNSRSEMNVSTLELGDSALYLCASSLAQAYGYAFGSGTRLTVV.

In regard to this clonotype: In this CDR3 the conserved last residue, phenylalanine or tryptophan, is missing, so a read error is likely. The CDR3 loop reads CASSRGGRAVNIQYI. CDR3 sequence (DNA): TGTGCCAGCAGTCGTGGCGGGAGGGCCGTGAACATTCAGTACATC. The chain recombines TRBV2 with TRBJ2-4, with TRBD2 matching over 9 bases. The V segment lost 5 bases and the J segment 7 bases; nucleotides outside the gene matches: 9. Germline V CDR1 and CDR2: SNHLY, FYNNEI. The CDR3 runs 15 residues.

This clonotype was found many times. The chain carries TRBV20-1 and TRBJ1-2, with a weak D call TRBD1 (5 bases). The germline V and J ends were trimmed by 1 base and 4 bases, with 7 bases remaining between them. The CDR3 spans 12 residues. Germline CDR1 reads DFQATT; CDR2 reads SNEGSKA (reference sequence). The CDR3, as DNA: TGCAGTGCTAGAGGGGGCGGCTATGGCTACACCTTC. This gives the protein CSARGGGYGYTF.

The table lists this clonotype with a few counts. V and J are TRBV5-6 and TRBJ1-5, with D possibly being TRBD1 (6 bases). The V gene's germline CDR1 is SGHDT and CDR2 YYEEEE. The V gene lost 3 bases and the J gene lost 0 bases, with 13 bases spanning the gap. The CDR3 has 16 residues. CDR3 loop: CASSSGAGGSNQPQHF. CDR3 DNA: TGTGCCAGCAGCTCAGGGGCGGGGGGTAGCAATCAGCCCCAGCATTTT.

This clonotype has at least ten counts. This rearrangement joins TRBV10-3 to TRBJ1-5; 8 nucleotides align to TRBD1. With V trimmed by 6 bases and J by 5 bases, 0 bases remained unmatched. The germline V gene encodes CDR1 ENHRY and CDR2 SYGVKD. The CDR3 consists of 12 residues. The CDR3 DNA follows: TGTGCCATCAGGGGACAGGATCAGCCCCAGCATTTT. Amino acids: CAIRGQDQPQHF.